These T cell receptor beta chains were read from a single sample in a study of blood T cell repertoires in COVID-19. Here immunoSEQ multiplex PCR was the method, and the copy in TCRdb shows in-frame clones only, minus some. The sample shows 400,000 to 550,000 clones, 75% to 90% of them seen only once. The sample consisted of peripheral blood. The source is a woman in her twenties or thirties with acute or convalescent COVID-19. Each CDR3 is given with its conserved first and last residue. A D gene is named only where the DNA matches it firmly. Clone sizes are given selectively: once, few, many, or a class where the clone is expanded.

v_gene: TRBV15; abundance: -; j_gene: TRBJ2-5; d_gene: TRBD2; CDR3nt: TGTGCCACCAGCAGGGGACTAGCGGGGTACCAAGAGACCCAGTACTTC; CDR3aa: CATSRGLAGYQETQYF
v_gene: TRBV24-1; abundance: -; j_gene: TRBJ2-1; d_gene: TRBD2; CDR3nt: TGTGCCACCAGTGACCTGAGCGGGGGCAATGAGCAGTTCTTC; CDR3aa: CATSDLSGGNEQFF
v_gene: TRBV7-9; abundance: -; j_gene: TRBJ1-2; d_gene: TRBD1; CDR3nt: TGTGCCAGCAGTTCAACAGGGGGTGGCTACACCTTC; CDR3aa: CASSSTGGGYTF
v_gene: TRBV9; abundance: -; j_gene: TRBJ2-4; d_gene: -; CDR3nt: TGTGCCAGCAGCGTAGAATTGCAGGGGCAGCTCCAAAACATTCAGTACTTC; CDR3aa: CASSVELQGQLQNIQYF
v_gene: TRBV7-2; abundance: -; j_gene: TRBJ1-1; d_gene: -; CDR3nt: TGTGCCAGCAGCTCGCGCTCACAGGGTTACACTGAAGCTTTCTTT; CDR3aa: CASSSRSQGYTEAFF
v_gene: TRBV5-1; abundance: -; j_gene: TRBJ1-1; d_gene: -; CDR3nt: TGCGCCAGCAGCTTGGCCCAACCAATACAGGGTGAAGCTTTCTTT; CDR3aa: CASSLAQPIQGEAFF
v_gene: TRBV6-4; abundance: -; j_gene: TRBJ2-3; d_gene: -; CDR3nt: TGTGCCAGCAGTGACTCGGAGACAGATACGCAGTATTTT; CDR3aa: CASSDSETDTQYF
v_gene: TRBV3-1/TRBV3-2; abundance: -; j_gene: TRBJ2-3; d_gene: TRBD2; CDR3nt: TGTGCCAGCAGCCAAAGGAAGACTAGCGGGGGGGCCAGAGATACGCAGTATTTT; CDR3aa: CASSQRKTSGGARDTQYF
v_gene: TRBV18; abundance: -; j_gene: TRBJ2-3; d_gene: TRBD1; CDR3nt: TGTGCCAGCTCACCAAGGACAGGGGCTTCGTTCACAGATACGCAGTATTTT; CDR3aa: CASSPRTGASFTDTQYF
v_gene: TRBV19; abundance: -; j_gene: TRBJ2-2; d_gene: TRBD1; CDR3nt: TGTGCCAGCGATCCCCGGGACAGGGGGCGCACCGGGGAGCTGTTTTTT; CDR3aa: CASDPRDRGRTGELFF
v_gene: TRBV15; abundance: -; j_gene: TRBJ1-1; d_gene: -; CDR3nt: TGTGCCACCAGCAGAGATCGTGTGAACACTGAAGCTTTCTTT; CDR3aa: CATSRDRVNTEAFF
v_gene: TRBV30; abundance: -; j_gene: TRBJ2-7; d_gene: -; CDR3nt: TGTGCCTGGAGTGTCCGGAGTATGGCGGGGTACTACGAGCAGTACTTC; CDR3aa: CAWSVRSMAGYYEQYF
v_gene: TRBV7-9; abundance: -; j_gene: TRBJ2-4; d_gene: -; CDR3nt: TGTGCCAGCAGCCCAGGACAGTTGGGCCTAGCCAAAAACATTCAGTACTTC; CDR3aa: CASSPGQLGLAKNIQYF
v_gene: TRBV11-2; abundance: -; j_gene: TRBJ2-3; d_gene: TRBD2; CDR3nt: TGTGCCAGCAGCTCCCCAATAGTACTAGCGGGGGGAAATACGCAGTATTTT; CDR3aa: CASSSPIVLAGGNTQYF
v_gene: TRBV5-1; abundance: -; j_gene: TRBJ2-7; d_gene: TRBD2; CDR3nt: TGCGCCAGCAGCTTTCGGGGGGGGTTCTCCTACGAGCAGTACTTC; CDR3aa: CASSFRGGFSYEQYF
v_gene: TRBV29-1; abundance: -; j_gene: TRBJ2-5; d_gene: TRBD1; CDR3nt: TGCAGCGTTGGGGGATGGACAGGGGCGTGGGAGACCCAGTACTTC; CDR3aa: CSVGGWTGAWETQYF
v_gene: TRBV9; abundance: -; j_gene: TRBJ2-3; d_gene: TRBD2; CDR3nt: TGTGCCAGCAGCGTAAGGACTAGGGCAGATACGCAGTATTTT; CDR3aa: CASSVRTRADTQYF
v_gene: TRBV9; abundance: -; j_gene: TRBJ2-2; d_gene: -; CDR3nt: TGTGCCAGCAGCGTAGGAGGGAAACCCGGGGAGCTGTTTTTT; CDR3aa: CASSVGGKPGELFF
v_gene: TRBV7-8; abundance: -; j_gene: TRBJ2-7; d_gene: TRBD1; CDR3nt: TGTGCCAGCAGCGGGAGGGGACAGGGGGCTCGATCGGGCTTCGAGCAGTACTTC; CDR3aa: CASSGRGQGARSGFEQYF
v_gene: TRBV13; abundance: -; j_gene: TRBJ2-7; d_gene: TRBD1; CDR3nt: TGTGCCAGCAGCTACTTCACGACAGGGGATAATACCTACGAGCAGTACTTC; CDR3aa: CASSYFTTGDNTYEQYF
v_gene: TRBV12-3/TRBV12-4; abundance: -; j_gene: TRBJ2-1; d_gene: -; CDR3nt: TGTGCCAGCAGTTTGCGGGACAATGAGCAGTTCTTC; CDR3aa: CASSLRDNEQFF
v_gene: TRBV5-6; abundance: -; j_gene: TRBJ1-5; d_gene: -; CDR3nt: TGTGCCAGCAGCTTGGGTGGGCATCCCCTTTATAGCAATCAGCCCCAGCATTTT; CDR3aa: CASSLGGHPLYSNQPQHF
v_gene: TRBV12-2; abundance: many; j_gene: TRBJ2-1; d_gene: -; CDR3nt: TGTGCAAGTCGCTCCAGACTACGGGAGCAGTTCTTC; CDR3aa: CASRSRLREQFF
v_gene: TRBV4-1; abundance: -; j_gene: TRBJ2-1; d_gene: TRBD2; CDR3nt: TGCGCCAGCAGCCAACCCGGGACTAGCGGAATCAATGAGCAGTTCTTC; CDR3aa: CASSQPGTSGINEQFF
v_gene: TRBV7-3; abundance: -; j_gene: TRBJ2-2; d_gene: TRBD1; CDR3nt: TGTGCCAGCAGCTCCAGGGGGACGGCGAACACCGGGGAGCTGTTTTTT; CDR3aa: CASSSRGTANTGELFF
v_gene: TRBV3-1/TRBV3-2; abundance: -; j_gene: TRBJ1-1; d_gene: -; CDR3nt: TGTGCCAGCAGCCAAGGTCGATCTGAGTGGCGGCTCACTGAAGCTTTCTTT; CDR3aa: CASSQGRSEWRLTEAFF
v_gene: TRBV5-1; abundance: -; j_gene: TRBJ1-1; d_gene: TRBD1; CDR3nt: TGCGCCAGCACCTCCGGACAGGGGTACCCCAACACTGAAGCTTTCTTT; CDR3aa: CASTSGQGYPNTEAFF